Listed below are T cell receptor beta chains from one sample, sequenced in a study of shared clonotypes between healthy human individuals. TCRdb's copy holds only in-frame clones and misses some; the assay was immunoSEQ multiplex PCR. The table lists approximately 2.4 million clones, around 95% of them singletons. Sequences were obtained from naive CD4+ T cells sorted from blood. These receptors originate from a man aged 18 to 29 in good health. Each CDR3 is given with its conserved first and last residue. Each record gives: D gene, V gene, J gene, CDR3 protein, CDR3 DNA. D genes are given only for firm matches.

D: NA; V: TRBV19; J: TRBJ2-7; CDR3: CASSLSGHSSYEQYF; DNA: TGTGCCAGTAGTCTGTCAGGACATTCCTCCTACGAGCAGTACTTC
D: TRBD1; V: TRBV18; J: TRBJ2-1; CDR3: CASSPPGTGFNEQFF; DNA: TGTGCCAGCTCACCACCCGGGACAGGGTTCAATGAGCAGTTCTTC
D: NA; V: TRBV5-1; J: TRBJ2-4; CDR3: CASSLDGPLAKNIQYF; DNA: TGCGCCAGCAGCTTGGATGGGCCCTTGGCCAAAAACATTCAGTACTTC
D: NA; V: TRBV6-6; J: TRBJ2-1; CDR3: CASSTHSPTDNEQFF; DNA: TGTGCCAGCAGTACCCATTCACCGACCGACAATGAGCAGTTCTTC
D: TRBD1; V: TRBV19; J: TRBJ1-5; CDR3: CASQTGTGGQPQHF; DNA: TGTGCCAGCCAGACAGGGACGGGAGGTCAGCCCCAGCATTTT
D: NA; V: TRBV5-4; J: TRBJ2-5; CDR3: CASSLGVRNQETQYF; DNA: TGTGCCAGCAGCTTGGGAGTAAGGAACCAAGAGACCCAGTACTTC
D: NA; V: TRBV5-6; J: TRBJ2-6; CDR3: CASVWRGSGANVLTF; DNA: TGTGCCAGCGTCTGGCGCGGCTCTGGGGCCAACGTCCTGACTTTC
D: NA; V: TRBV30; J: TRBJ2-7; CDR3: CAWSRGSYEQYF; DNA: TGTGCCTGGAGTCGGGGTTCCTACGAGCAGTACTTC
D: TRBD1; V: TRBV5-1; J: TRBJ2-7; CDR3: CASSWTGVEQYF; DNA: TGCGCCAGCAGCTGGACAGGAGTCGAGCAGTACTTC
D: NA; V: TRBV25-1; J: TRBJ2-4; CDR3: CASARASGNIQYF; DNA: TGTGCCAGCGCACGGGCCTCAGGGAACATTCAGTACTTC
D: NA; V: TRBV14; J: TRBJ1-1; CDR3: CASSQDQNTEAFF; DNA: TGTGCCAGCAGCCAAGATCAAAACACTGAAGCTTTCTTT
D: TRBD1; V: TRBV28; J: TRBJ2-7; CDR3: CASSLSGTGSSYEQYF; DNA: TGTGCCAGCAGTTTGTCCGGGACAGGGAGCTCCTACGAGCAGTACTTC
D: TRBD2; V: TRBV2; J: TRBJ2-3; CDR3: CASSASGLATTDTQYF; DNA: TGTGCCAGCAGTGCCTCCGGACTAGCGACGACAGATACGCAGTATTTT
D: NA; V: TRBV6-1; J: TRBJ1-5; CDR3: CASREGRANQPQHF; DNA: TGTGCCAGCAGGGAGGGGCGGGCAAATCAGCCCCAGCATTTT
D: NA; V: TRBV19; J: TRBJ1-1; CDR3: CASSLRVGEAFF; DNA: TGTGCCAGTAGCCTACGAGTGGGTGAAGCTTTCTTT